The rows below give T cell receptor beta chains drawn from one sample of a study of radiotherapy plus CTLA-4 blockade in lung cancer. The repertoire was sequenced with immunoSEQ multiplex PCR; TCRdb's copy has only in-frame clones and lacks some. The sample carries some 41,000 clones, about 70% recorded once. Specimen: peripheral blood, collected from a patient treated with radiotherapy plus ipilimumab. All receptors derive from a human donor with non-small cell lung cancer who had a partial response to radiotherapy plus ipilimumab. Both conserved end residues are part of each CDR3. Fields, in order: J gene, V gene, clone size, D gene, CDR3 DNA, CDR3 protein. A D gene is named only where the DNA matches it firmly. Only part of the rows carry a size: once, few, many, or a class if the clone is expanded.

>TRBJ2-1|TRBV2|.|.
TGTGCCAGCAGTGATAAATACCAGGGGGGTGAGCAGTTCTTC
CASSDKYQGGEQFF
>TRBJ2-3|TRBV5-1|once|TRBD2
TGCGCCAGCAGCTTCACAGCGGGAGGTACAGATACGCAGTATTTT
CASSFTAGGTDTQYF
>TRBJ1-1|TRBV6-1|.|.
TGTGCCAGCAGTGAAAACCAGGGGCCACAGGGCACTGAAGCTTTCTTT
CASSENQGPQGTEAFF
>TRBJ1-6|TRBV6-1|.|.
TGTGCCAGCCAGCGGGAAAGTACTGATAATTCACCCCTCCACTTT
CASQRESTDNSPLHF
>TRBJ1-2|TRBV29-1|.|TRBD1
TGCAGCGTTGATGGGGGGACAGGGGCAGGCTACACCTTC
CSVDGGTGAGYTF
>TRBJ1-1|TRBV6-1|few|.
TGTGCCGCCGGCAGGGAAGCTTTCTTT
CAAGREAFF
>TRBJ2-2|TRBV9|once|TRBD2
TGTGCCAGCAGCGTGGAAGCGGGGACGAACACCGGGGAGCTGTTTTTT
CASSVEAGTNTGELFF
>TRBJ1-5|TRBV2|.|.
TGTGCCAGCAGCCTTAGCAATCAGCCCCAGCATTTT
CASSLSNQPQHF
>TRBJ1-2|TRBV19|.|.
TGTGCCAGTAGGGAACCGTACCCCTCCACTAGGGGCTACACCTTC
CASREPYPSTRGYTF
>TRBJ1-4|TRBV7-9|.|.
TGTGCCAGCAGCTTCGACATTAGTAATGAAAAACTGTTTTTT
CASSFDISNEKLFF
>TRBJ1-3|TRBV15|.|TRBD1
TGTGCCACCAGCAGGGACCGGGACAGGGATATGAACACCATATATTTT
CATSRDRDRDMNTIYF
>TRBJ2-7|TRBV4-1|once|.
TGTGCCAGCAGCGAGTTCGCTGGGAGCTCCTACGAGCAGTACTTC
CASSEFAGSSYEQYF
>TRBJ1-2|TRBV5-6|.|.
TGTGCCAGCAGCTTCCAGGATAGACCACGGTATGGCTACACCTTC
CASSFQDRPRYGYTF
>TRBJ2-5|TRBV19|once|.
TGTGCCAGTAGTCCAGTTGCGGGGTACCAGCGGAAAGAGACCCAGTACTTC
CASSPVAGYQRKETQYF
>TRBJ1-3|TRBV30|.|.
TGTGCCTGGAGACCCAGGAACACCATATATTTT
CAWRPRNTIYF
>TRBJ2-7|TRBV7-2|.|.
TGTGCCAGCAGCCTTGCACGGGGCGAGCAGTACTTC
CASSLARGEQYF
>TRBJ1-2|TRBV18|.|.
TGTGCCAGCTCACCACCGGGGATGGGGGGACTTGGCTACACCTTC
CASSPPGMGGLGYTF
>TRBJ2-3|TRBV18|.|.
TGTGCCAGCTCATCGGTTGATACGCAGTATTTT
CASSSVDTQYF
>TRBJ1-2|TRBV19|.|TRBD1
TGTGCCAGTAGTTTCCTGACAGGGGCGAATGGCTACACCTTC
CASSFLTGANGYTF
>TRBJ2-1|TRBV6-1|.|.
TGTGCCAGCAGTGAAGTAGTCAATGAGCAGTTCTTC
CASSEVVNEQFF
>TRBJ2-1|TRBV6-6|few|TRBD1
TGTGCCAGCAGGGAGACAGGGCCCTACAATGAGCAGTTCTTC
CASRETGPYNEQFF
>TRBJ2-7|TRBV6-1|.|TRBD1
TGTGCCAGCAGTGAAGCGGTATCGGGACAGGGATACTACGAGCAGTACTTC
CASSEAVSGQGYYEQYF
>TRBJ1-1|TRBV4-1|.|.
TGCGCCAGCAGCCAAGCAGGGCGGACTGAAGCTTTCTTT
CASSQAGRTEAFF
>TRBJ2-1|TRBV5-8|many|TRBD2
TGTGCCAGCAGCGTCAGCGGGAGAGTCTACAATGAGCAGTTCTTC
CASSVSGRVYNEQFF
>TRBJ1-2|TRBV19|many|.
TGTGCCAGTAGTTTGGCAGACTATGGCTACACCTTC
CASSLADYGYTF
>TRBJ2-1|TRBV7-3|.|TRBD2
TGTGCCAGCAGTCCAGAGGGACTAGCATCGGGTGAGCAGTTCTTC
CASSPEGLASGEQFF
>TRBJ2-3|TRBV10-2|.|TRBD2
TGCGCCGAACCCATTACTAGCGGGAGTCGCACAGATACGCAGTATTTT
CAEPITSGSRTDTQYF
>TRBJ1-5|TRBV19|.|.
TGTGCCAGTAGTTGGACAGTGACCGATCAGCCCCAGCATTTT
CASSWTVTDQPQHF
>TRBJ1-1|TRBV5-4|.|.
TGTGCCAGCACCAGCGGGGGGCGGATGAACACTGAAGCTTTCTTT
CASTSGGRMNTEAFF
>TRBJ2-1|TRBV5-6|.|TRBD1
TGTGCCAGCAGCCCTGCCTACAGGGGGACCTACAATGAGCAGTTCTTC
CASSPAYRGTYNEQFF
>TRBJ1-5|TRBV5-1|.|.
TGCGCCAGCAGCCCAGAGGGCCTATTGGATCAGCCCCAGCATTTT
CASSPEGLLDQPQHF
>TRBJ2-7|TRBV18|.|.
TGTGCCAGCTCACCTCCTACCCTGGACGAGCAGTACTTC
CASSPPTLDEQYF
>TRBJ1-4|TRBV18|.|TRBD1
TGTGCCAGCTCCCCGGACAGGGGAAATGAAAAACTGTTTTTT
CASSPDRGNEKLFF
>TRBJ2-5|TRBV10-3|.|.
TGTGCCATCAGTGAGTCCCTTTTGGAAGGGACACCAACCCCAGGGAAAGAGACCCAGTACTTC
CAISESLLEGTPTPGKETQYF
>TRBJ1-1|TRBV7-2|once|TRBD1
TGTGCCAGCAGCCCCAGGGGGCGGGACACTGAAGCTTTCTTT
CASSPRGRDTEAFF
>TRBJ1-2|TRBV9|.|TRBD1
TGTGCCAGCAGTCCCGGGACAGGGACCTACTTCGATGGCTACACCTTC
CASSPGTGTYFDGYTF
>TRBJ2-7|TRBV7-9|once|TRBD1
TGTGCCAGCAGCTTTCCACAGGGGGATTCCCGGCAGTACTTC
CASSFPQGDSRQYF
>TRBJ2-5|TRBV9|.|TRBD2
TGTGCCAGCAGCTTGGGACTAGCGGGGTGGGAGACCCAGTACTTC
CASSLGLAGWETQYF
>TRBJ2-7|TRBV18|few|.
TGTGCCAGCTCCCCCTTCGAGAACGAGCAGTACTTC
CASSPFENEQYF
>TRBJ2-1|TRBV11-2|.|TRBD2
TGTGCCAGCAGCCCAAGCGGGGGGGAAGGGATCTTC
CASSPSGGEGIF
>TRBJ1-5|TRBV15|.|.
TGTGCCACCAGCAGTGCGATCAATCAGCCCCAGCATTTT
CATSSAINQPQHF
>TRBJ1-2|TRBV19|.|.
TGTGCCAGTAGTATAGTTGGCACCTTCTATGGCTACACCTTC
CASSIVGTFYGYTF
>TRBJ2-3|TRBV30|.|.
TGTGCCTGGCTGAGTGGTGCAGATACGCAGTATTTT
CAWLSGADTQYF
>TRBJ1-6|TRBV27|.|.
TGTGCCAGCAGTTTAGGCCTCCAGGGTAATTCACCCCTCCACTTT
CASSLGLQGNSPLHF
>TRBJ2-1|TRBV7-3|.|TRBD2
TGTGCCAGCAGCTATACCGGGGGGAACCACAATGAGCAGTTCTTC
CASSYTGGNHNEQFF
>TRBJ1-4|TRBV11-2|.|.
TGTGCCAGCAGCTTCAGGGGCCGACATGAAAAACTGTTTTTT
CASSFRGRHEKLFF
>TRBJ1-2|TRBV18|once|TRBD1
TGTGCCAGCTCAGTAACCCGGGACAGGGGAGACTATGGCTACACCTTC
CASSVTRDRGDYGYTF
>TRBJ1-5|TRBV7-2|.|.
TGTGCCAGCAGCTTGGGGGGGCAGAAGTTGCCCCAGCATTTT
CASSLGGQKLPQHF
>TRBJ2-5|TRBV9|few|TRBD2
TGTGCCAGCAGCCCCACAGCGGGGGGGCTGGGGTACCAAGAGACCCAGTACTTC
CASSPTAGGLGYQETQYF
>TRBJ2-7|TRBV11-2|.|TRBD2
TGTGCCAGCAGCTTAGGAGCTAGCGGGAGATTACACGAGCAGTACTTC
CASSLGASGRLHEQYF
>TRBJ2-7|TRBV6-1|.|TRBD1
TGTGCCAGCTCGGACAGGGCGGTTTGGCTGGGCGAGCAGTACTTC
CASSDRAVWLGEQYF
>TRBJ1-2|TRBV5-5|.|.
TGTGCCAGCAGCTTGGGGAGGGGCGTTGGCTATGGCTACACCTTC
CASSLGRGVGYGYTF